This T cell receptor beta chain appears in the sequencing data of a study of sequential checkpoint blockade in melanoma. Looking at the study overall: First-line arms were nivolumab then ipilimumab, or the reverse, randomized 1:1.

The V gene's germline CDR1 is SSHAT and CDR2 FNYEAQ (reference sequence). CDR3 length: 16 residues. The V and J ends lost 5 bases and 0 bases respectively, with 14 bases between them. The repertoire was sequenced with immunoSEQ multiplex PCR; TCRdb's copy has only in-frame clones and lacks some. The sample records 9,000 or so clones, roughly three fifths being singletons. Treatment indicated: randomized to nivolumab then ipilimumab (arm A) or the reverse (arm B). This clone has more than one count but fewer than ten. The input for sequencing was CD8+ T cells sorted from blood (inferred from file names), taken from a patient given nivolumab and ipilimumab in sequence. This TCR was sampled from a human donor with melanoma. The J gene is TRBJ2-1, the V gene TRBV7-7, with unresolved D. CDR3 coding DNA: TGTGCCAGCAGCCCGAGCGACTTCGGCTCCTACAATGAGCAGTTCTTC. Its protein product is CASSPSDFGSYNEQFF.